The 2 T cell receptor beta chains below all came from one sample that was sequenced in a study of blood T cells in healthy people across ages. Combining a sample-barcoded 5' primer with a J-beta primer mix, a second PCR ran for 7 to 11 cycles. TCRdb itself ran the 5' RACE reads through MiXCR, one entry per CDR3 protein. The profile shows about 780,000 distinct CDR3 sequences, 35% to 60% of them singletons. Input material: blood. These receptors were obtained from a man at least 80 years old in good health.

The sample holds a few counts of this clonotype. V and J are TRBV5-1 and TRBJ2-7, with 11 bases fitting TRBD2. There are 15 residues in the CDR3. The junction had 8 bases not matched to a gene; V was cut back by 4 bases and J by 5 bases. CDR1 is SGHRS, CDR2 YFSETQ, per germline. The CDR3 spells CASSLTSGRFHEQYF. Written as DNA, the CDR3 is TGCGCCAGCAGCCTCACTAGCGGGAGATTTCACGAGCAGTACTTC.

The chain couples TRBV7-9 to TRBJ2-1, with D uncertain. The germline gives CDR1 SEHNR, CDR2 FQNEAQ (reference sequence). The CDR3 length is 12 residues. The V end was cut by 5 bases, the J end by 10 bases, with 12 bases between. CDR3 amino acids: CASSAPSREQFF. CDR3 DNA: TGTGCCAGCAGCGCGCCCTCTCGGGAGCAGTTCTTC.